These 23 T cell receptor beta chains originate from one sample sequenced in a study of technical replicates of blood from a handful of donors. Sequencing was performed with immunoSEQ multiplex PCR; in TCRdb, only in-frame clones are kept and a portion is missing. The sample lists approximately 68,000 clones; less than 98% were seen once. Sequencing was done on a sample of T cells isolated from PBMCs. All receptors come from a human donor in good health.

The chain recombines TRBV7-8 with TRBJ2-5, with 8 bases aligning to TRBD2. Germline-derived CDR1 and CDR2 are SGHVS and FQNEAQ. The CDR3 has 15 amino acids. Unmatched junction bases numbered 4, after V lost 1 base and J lost 3 bases. CDR3 sequence: CASSLEAGVEETQYF. The CDR3 DNA reads as TGTGCCAGCAGCTTAGAAGCGGGAGTGGAAGAGACCCAGTACTTC.

There are a few counts of this clone. The chain links TRBV5-8 to TRBJ2-1; 11 bases map to TRBD2. CDR3 size: 15 residues. V was pared by 2 bases and J by 10 bases, with 8 bases of the junction left unmatched. Per the germline V gene, CDR1 is SGHTS and CDR2 is YDEGEE. The CDR3 DNA follows: TGTGCCAGCAGCTTAAGTAGCGGGAGGGCCAGGGAGCAGTTCTTC. Amino acid sequence: CASSLSSGRAREQFF.

CDR3 DNA: TGTGCCAGCAGTCCGGATAACAGGGGATCTTGGACTGAAGCTTTCTTT. This gives the protein CASSPDNRGSWTEAFF. The chain recombines TRBV25-1 with TRBJ1-1; 7 nucleotides align to TRBD1. The CDR3 has 16 amino acids. The V segment lost 5 bases and the J segment 5 bases; nucleotides outside the gene matches: 14. Germline lookup yields CDR1 MGHDK and CDR2 SYGVNS. Full variable domain (outside the CDR3, taken from reference TRBV25-1 and TRBJ1-1): EADIYQTPRYLVIGTGKKITLECSQTMGHDKMYWYQQDPGMELHLIHYSYGVNSTEKGDLSSESTVSRIRTEHFPLTLESARPSHTSQYLCASSPDNRGSWTEAFFGQGTRLTVV.

The chain joins TRBV9 to TRBJ2-3; 10 nucleotides agree with TRBD2. The germline gives CDR1 SGDLS, CDR2 YYNGEE. The V and J ends lost 0 bases and 1 base, in that order; junction bases with no gene match: 5. CDR3 length: 17 residues. CDR3 nucleotides: TGTGCCAGCAGCGTAGTGTTCGGGACTAGCGGCACAGATACGCAGTATTTT. The encoded protein is CASSVVFGTSGTDTQYF.

The chain combines TRBV28 with TRBJ1-1; 7 bases fit TRBD1. This CDR3 has 14 amino acids. Germline V gives CDR1 MDHEN, CDR2 SYDVKM. J lost 4 bases, V lost 3 bases, and 5 bases had no gene match. The CDR3 reads CASSLIQGGTEAFF. The CDR3 DNA reads TGTGCCAGCAGTTTGATCCAGGGGGGCACTGAAGCTTTCTTT.

The chain combines TRBV6-1 with TRBJ2-6; D remains unclear. Trimming stripped 0 bases from V and 0 bases from J, with 6 bases between. CDR1 MNHNS and CDR2 SASEGT come from the germline V gene. The CDR3 is 16 amino acids. The CDR3 sequence: CASSEAALSGANVLTF. The DNA for the CDR3 is TGTGCCAGCAGTGAAGCCGCGCTCTCTGGGGCCAACGTCCTGACTTTC.

Remarks on this clone: Other DNA sequences within the sample encode an identical CDR3. The CDR3: CAWRREETQYF. The CDR3 nucleotides are TGTGCCTGGAGACGCGAAGAGACCCAGTACTTC. The chain employs TRBV30 and TRBJ2-5; D gene unclear. The CDR3 extends over 11 amino acids. The V end was cut by 3 bases, the J end by 3 bases, with 5 bases between. Germline assignment: CDR1 GTSNPN and CDR2 SVGIG (reference sequence).

Here the CDR3 DNA reads TGTGCCAGTAGTATGGTCCCTATGGCGGGAGGCGGTGAGACCCAGTACTTC. Translating gives CASSMVPMAGGGETQYF. The chain uses TRBV19 and TRBJ2-5; 8 bases fit TRBD2. V was pared by 3 bases and J by 5 bases, with 14 bases of the junction left unmatched. Germline V CDR1 and CDR2: LNHDA, SQIVND (reference sequence). CDR3 length equals 17 residues.

This CDR3 is CASSEAYRDEKLFF. DNA of the CDR3: TGTGCCAGCAGCGAGGCGTACAGGGATGAAAAACTGTTTTTT. The chain uses TRBV13 and TRBJ1-4, with a tentative D call TRBD1 (6 bases). Germline values: CDR1 PRHDT, CDR2 FYEKMQ (reference sequence). The CDR3 loop spans 14 amino acids. The ends were cut back, 5 bases at V and 6 bases at J, with 13 bases in the middle.

This chain uses TRBV11-1 with TRBJ2-1; 9 positions match TRBD2. V gave up 5 bases and J gave up 5 bases; unmatched junction bases: 10. In germline, CDR1 is SGHAT, CDR2 FQDESV (reference sequence). The CDR3 has 16 residues. The CDR3 spells CASSLGWREGHNEQFF. CDR3 bases: TGTGCCAGCAGCCTAGGGTGGCGGGAGGGCCACAATGAGCAGTTCTTC. The full variable domain, its missing parts supplied by reference TRBV11-1 and TRBJ2-1, is EAEVAQSPRYKITEKSQAVAFWCDPISGHATLYWYRQILGQGPELLVQFQDESVVDDSQLPKDRFSAERLKGVDSTLKIQPAELGDSAMYLCASSLGWREGHNEQFFGPGTRLTVL.

The V gene is TRBV5-6, the J gene TRBJ2-3; 8 nucleotides align to TRBD1. The V gene end was trimmed by 3 bases and the J gene end by 6 bases; junction bases not matched to a gene: 9. The CDR3 extends over 15 amino acids. Germline CDR1 is SGHDT and CDR2 is YYEEEE. The CDR3 nucleotides read TGTGCCAGCAGCTCTGTGACAGGGGTATCCGATACGCAGTATTTT. Protein sequence: CASSSVTGVSDTQYF.

This clone was detected once. This sequence joins TRBV6-1 and TRBJ2-7; 8 nucleotides line up with TRBD2. Germline V gene lookup returns CDR1 MNHNS and CDR2 SASEGT. The CDR3 loop spans 14 amino acids. V gave up 8 bases and J gave up 3 bases; unmatched junction bases: 9. DNA of the CDR3: TGTGCCAGCGGGCCCCTGCGGGAGGTCTACGAGCAGTACTTC. Its translation: CASGPLREVYEQYF.

The chain is built from TRBV11-3 and TRBJ2-1; 7 nucleotides match TRBD2. The CDR3 runs to 14 residues. The trim removed 3 bases at V and 6 bases at J, leaving 5 bases unmatched. Germline V CDR1 and CDR2: SGHNT, YENEEA. DNA of the CDR3: TGTGCCAGCAGCTTTGGACTAGAAACCAATGAGCAGTTCTTC. As protein: CASSFGLETNEQFF.

This chain connects TRBV7-9 to TRBJ1-3, with 8 positions matching TRBD1. CDR1 is SEHNR, CDR2 FQNEAQ, per germline (reference sequence). This CDR3 has 18 amino acids. V gave up 5 bases and J gave up 2 bases; unmatched junction bases: 14. CDR3 amino acids: CASSGYPSGTGAGNTIYF. As DNA, the CDR3 is TGTGCCAGCAGCGGGTACCCTTCAGGGACAGGAGCTGGAAACACCATATATTTT.

The CDR3 bases are TGTGCCAGCAGCGTAGCTCGAGGGACACAGCATAACTATGGCTACACCTTC. Protein: CASSVARGTQHNYGYTF. The chain employs TRBV9 and TRBJ1-2; possible D gene TRBD1, 6 bases. The CDR3 consists of 17 residues. Germline CDR1 is SGDLS and CDR2 is YYNGEE. The V end lost 0 bases, the J end lost 1 base, and 16 bases lay between the germline ends.

The chain uses TRBV25-1 and TRBJ2-2; TRBD1 matches 8 bases. The CDR3 has 15 residues. The germline V gene encodes CDR1 MGHDK and CDR2 SYGVNS. Trimming took 1 base from V and 6 from J; bases not matched to a gene: 4. Here the CDR3 reads CASSEWTGIPGELFF. The CDR3 nucleotides read TGTGCCAGCAGTGAATGGACAGGGATCCCCGGGGAGCTGTTTTTT.

The chain combines TRBV4-1 with TRBJ2-1; TRBD2 agrees at 7 bases. The V and J ends lost 3 bases and 0 bases, in that order; junction bases with no gene match: 14. Germline CDR1 and CDR2: MGHRA and YSYEKL. The CDR3 is 19 residues long. The CDR3 nucleotides read TGCGCCAGCAGCCACTACTTAGCGGGCTCGACGAGCTCCTACAATGAGCAGTTCTTC. Protein sequence: CASSHYLAGSTSSYNEQFF.

The V and J genes are TRBV27 and TRBJ2-7; D may be TRBD2 (7 bases). The germline V gene has CDR1 MNHEY and CDR2 SMNVEV (reference sequence). The CDR3 is made up of 17 amino acids. The V end was cut by 5 bases, the J end by 6 bases, with 26 bases between. The CDR3, as DNA: TGTGCCAGCAGTGACAGGCCCTGGGGGACTAAAGTCGTCGAGCAGTACTTC. Translated: CASSDRPWGTKVVEQYF.

The chain employs TRBV4-3 and TRBJ2-7; TRBD1 matches 11 bases. This CDR3 spans 16 amino acids. Germline V lookup: CDR1 LGHNA, CDR2 YSLEER. The V and J ends lost 5 bases and 4 bases, in that order; junction bases with no gene match: 10. The CDR3 DNA follows: TGCGCCAGCAGCGCTCAACCGGGACAGGGGGATTACGAGCAGTACTTC. Amino acid sequence: CASSAQPGQGDYEQYF.

This clone showed up just once. This sequence joins TRBV28 and TRBJ2-1; TRBD2 might be the D (6 bases). The V end was cut by 3 bases, the J end by 15 bases, with 12 bases between. This CDR3 is 11 amino acids long. The germline CDR1 and CDR2 sequences are MDHEN and SYDVKM. CDR3 sequence reads: CASSFGGAGFF. In DNA form, the CDR3 reads TGTGCCAGCAGTTTCGGGGGTGCTGGGTTCTTC.

The chain uses TRBV11-2 and TRBJ2-3, with D perhaps TRBD1 (6 bases). The germline V and J ends were trimmed by 2 bases and 2 bases, with 14 bases remaining between them. Germline CDR1 is SGHAT and CDR2 is FQNNGV. This CDR3 is built from 16 residues. DNA of the CDR3: TGTGCCAGCAGCTTATTCACAGGGATAGCCACAGATACGCAGTATTTT. Translation gives CASSLFTGIATDTQYF.

Concerning this clone itself: An end of the junction does not agree with germline; a read error may underlie this. The genes are TRBV7-7 and TRBJ1-1, with a possible D match to TRBD1 (6 bases). The germline V gene has CDR1 SSHAT and CDR2 FNYEAQ (reference sequence). This CDR3 comprises 13 residues. This CDR3 reads CASSMDRNTEAFF. The CDR3 DNA follows: TGTGCTAGCAGCATGGACAGAAACACTGAAGCTTTCTTT.

The chain is built from TRBV28 and TRBJ1-5, with D perhaps TRBD1 (5 bases). This CDR3 has 15 amino acids. Per the germline V gene, CDR1 is MDHEN and CDR2 is SYDVKM. Trimming took 5 bases from V and 1 from J, leaving 12 bases between them. This chain's CDR3 is CASSPPQGSNQPQHF. The CDR3 DNA is TGTGCCAGCAGTCCCCCCCAGGGAAGCAATCAGCCCCAGCATTTT. Variable domain in full (rest from reference TRBV28 and TRBJ1-5): DVKVTQSSRYLVKRTGEKVFLECVQDMDHENMFWYRQDPGLGLRLIYFSYDVKMKEKGDIPEGYSVSREKKERFSLILESASTNQTSMYLCASSPPQGSNQPQHFGDGTRLSIL.